The text below deals with one T cell receptor beta chain. Its antigen remains unidentified. This specimen belongs to a study of cytomegalovirus exposure and HLA in healthy donors. Findings of the study overall: DRB1 showed the most TCR associations and HLA-C the fewest in a later analysis, as rates varied by HLA locus.

PCR involved 60 Vbeta and 13 Jbeta primers. Clones were sequenced by immunoSEQ multiplex PCR, and TCRdb holds only the in-frame ones, with some missing. This table has roughly 120,000 clones, roughly 63% appearing once. The CDR3 is made up of 14 amino acids. In germline, CDR1 is SGHTA, CDR2 FQGNSA. V gave up 5 bases and J gave up 2 bases; unmatched junction bases: 4. This chain connects TRBV7-2 to TRBJ2-7; 9 bases fit TRBD1. Sequencing used PBMCs. This sequence originates from a man aged 40-49 years in good health and CMV-seropositive. CDR3 region: CASSPGQGPYEQYF. The CDR3 DNA is TGTGCCAGCAGCCCGGGACAGGGCCCCTACGAGCAGTACTTC. The variable domain in full, with the rest retrieved from reference TRBV7-2 and TRBJ2-7, is GAGVSQSPSNKVTEKGKDVELRCDPISGHTALYWYRQSLGQGLEFLIYFQGNSAPDKSGLPSDRFSAERTGGSVSTLTIQRTQQEDSAVYLCASSPGQGPYEQYFGPGTRLTVT.